Listed below are T cell receptor beta chains from one sample, sequenced in a study of Tregs in tolerant kidney transplant recipients. Assay used: immunoSEQ multiplex PCR; TCRdb lists only in-frame clones, some missing. The sample consists of 50,000 to 55,000 clones, approximately 90% of them appearing once. Source: CD8+ T cells from blood (PBMCs), taken 24 months after the transplant. The origin of the receptors is a human patient who received a combined kidney and bone marrow transplant. A subset of T cells may come from the graft donor. Each CDR3 is given without its conserved first and last residue. D genes are given only for firm matches.

TRBV11-1 | NA | ASSLDINLGAATGELF
TRBV12-5 | TRBD2 | ASGFLAGSSYEQY
TRBV2 | NA | ASSEGDYYEQY
TRBV6-4 | NA | ASSQQFTYNEQF
TRBV29-1 | NA | SVVDRGTDTQY
TRBV4-3 | TRBD1 | ASSQGQGSHNEQF
TRBV27 | NA | ASSLRDGGGSYEQY
TRBV11-3 | TRBD1 | ASSSRPGTGDLGYNEQF
TRBV9 | TRBD1 | ASSGRDRGYNTIY
TRBV28 | TRBD1 | ASSSGTGNYNEQF
TRBV9 | NA | ASKGLHTGELF
TRBV4-3 | TRBD1 | ASSQARDREPGANVLT
TRBV13 | TRBD1 | ASSNRDRGTAEQY
TRBV30 | TRBD2 | AWSQGLAGLYNEQF